These 3 T cell receptor beta chains originate from one sample sequenced in a study of CD4 T cells in relation to SARS-CoV-2 and coronaviruses. Method: immunoSEQ multiplex PCR; TCRdb's copy keeps in-frame clones and lacks some. In the table there are 35,000 to 45,000 clones, 85% to 90% of which are singletons. The sample taken for sequencing was memory CD4+ T cells from PBMCs. The receptors come from an adult with COVID-19.

J is TRBJ2-1 and V is TRBV7-9; possible D gene TRBD1, 5 bases. The CDR3 totals 16 residues. V was trimmed by 1 base and J by 0 bases, leaving 10 bases between them. Germline V gene data show CDR1 as SEHNR and CDR2 as FQNEAQ (reference sequence). The CDR3 reads CASSLEGISSYNEQFF. The DNA of the CDR3 is TGTGCCAGCAGCTTAGAGGGGATTAGCTCCTACAATGAGCAGTTCTTC.

The V gene is TRBV27, the J gene TRBJ2-1; 9 nucleotides match TRBD2. Germline CDR1 reads MNHEY; CDR2 reads SMNVEV (reference sequence). This CDR3 has 15 amino acids. J was trimmed by 1 base and V by 7 bases; bases with no gene match: 5. This CDR3 is CASKNSGGSYNEQFF. CDR3 coding DNA: TGTGCCAGCAAGAATAGCGGGGGTTCCTACAATGAGCAGTTCTTC.

This clone was observed once. The chain combines TRBV7-2 with TRBJ2-2, with 9 bases fitting TRBD2. Looked up from germline, CDR1 is SGHTA and CDR2 is FQGNSA. CDR3 length equals 15 residues. V lost 6 bases to trimming and J lost 0 bases; unmatched junction nucleotides: 2. The CDR3 bases are TGTGCCAGCAGGCTAGCGGGGACGAACACCGGGGAGCTGTTTTTT. Amino acids: CASRLAGTNTGELFF. Looking up the rest from reference TRBV7-2 and TRBJ2-2 gives the full variable domain: GAGVSQSPSNKVTEKGKDVELRCDPISGHTALYWYRQSLGQGLEFLIYFQGNSAPDKSGLPSDRFSAERTGGSVSTLTIQRTQQEDSAVYLCASRLAGTNTGELFFGEGSRLTVL.